The clone carrying this TCR beta chain was recorded at least ten times. TCRdb passed the RT-PCR reads through MiXCR, listing each CDR3 protein once. The sample records roughly 170,000 distinct CDR3 sequences, around 8.8% being singletons. This entry is derived from a study of response to subunit inactivated influenza vaccine. The germline CDR1 and CDR2 sequences are DFQATT and SNEGSKA (reference sequence). The CDR3 has 13 residues. Trimming pared 2 bases from V and 3 bases from J, leaving 11 bases between. The TCR comes from a man between 50 and 59 years old who received an inactivated influenza vaccine. The J gene is TRBJ2-7, the V gene TRBV20-1; D might be TRBD1 or TRBD2, each matching 6 bases. Sample: non-naive T cells sorted from PBMCs, taken on the day of vaccination. The CDR3, as DNA: TGCAGTGCTAGACGCGGGACAAACTACGAGCAGTACTTC. Translation: CSARRGTNYEQYF.